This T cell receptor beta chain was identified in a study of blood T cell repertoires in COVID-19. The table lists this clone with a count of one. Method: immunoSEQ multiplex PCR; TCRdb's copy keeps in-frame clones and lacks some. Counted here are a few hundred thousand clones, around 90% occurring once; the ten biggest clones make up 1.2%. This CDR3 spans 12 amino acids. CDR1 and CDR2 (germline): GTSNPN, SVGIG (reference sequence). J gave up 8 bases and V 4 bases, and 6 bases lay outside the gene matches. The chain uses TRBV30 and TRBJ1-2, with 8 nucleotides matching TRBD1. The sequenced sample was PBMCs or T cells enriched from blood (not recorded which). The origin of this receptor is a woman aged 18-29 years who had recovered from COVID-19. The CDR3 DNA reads TGTGCCTGGACGACAGGGGCAAAAGGCTACACCTTC. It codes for CAWTTGAKGYTF.